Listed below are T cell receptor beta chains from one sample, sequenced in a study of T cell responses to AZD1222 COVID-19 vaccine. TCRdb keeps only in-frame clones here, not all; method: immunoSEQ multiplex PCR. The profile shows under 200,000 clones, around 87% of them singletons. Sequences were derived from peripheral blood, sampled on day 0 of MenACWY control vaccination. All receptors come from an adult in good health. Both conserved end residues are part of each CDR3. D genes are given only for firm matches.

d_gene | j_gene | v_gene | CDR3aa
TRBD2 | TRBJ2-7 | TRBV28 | CASSFRLAGFNEQYF
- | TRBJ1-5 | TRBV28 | CASSPGGGRNQPQHF
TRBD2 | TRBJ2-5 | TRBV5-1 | CASSSSGGTVQETQYF
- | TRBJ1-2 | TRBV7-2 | CASSPGGRAGYTF
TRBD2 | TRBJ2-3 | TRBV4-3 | CASSQDLPPAGGRPDVRDTQYF
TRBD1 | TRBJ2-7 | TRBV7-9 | CASSLDRTGRYEQYF
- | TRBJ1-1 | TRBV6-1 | CASIEGEAFF
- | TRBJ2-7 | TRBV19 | CASSIGDGTYEQYF
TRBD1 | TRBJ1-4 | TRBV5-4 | CASSSPGQGREKLFF
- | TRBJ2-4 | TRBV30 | CAWSLFQNIQYF